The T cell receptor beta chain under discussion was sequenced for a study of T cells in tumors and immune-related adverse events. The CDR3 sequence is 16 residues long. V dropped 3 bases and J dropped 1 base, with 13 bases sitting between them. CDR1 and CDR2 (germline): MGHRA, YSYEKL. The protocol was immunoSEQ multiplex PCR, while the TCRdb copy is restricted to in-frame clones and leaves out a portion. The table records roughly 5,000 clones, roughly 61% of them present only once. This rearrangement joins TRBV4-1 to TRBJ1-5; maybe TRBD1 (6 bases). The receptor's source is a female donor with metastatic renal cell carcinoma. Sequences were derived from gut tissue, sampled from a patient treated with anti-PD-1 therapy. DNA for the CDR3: TGCGCCAGCAGCCAGGTACAGGGCGGCAGCAATCAGCCCCAGCATTTT. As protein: CASSQVQGGSNQPQHF.